This TCR beta chain was recovered during a study of blood T cell repertoires in COVID-19. Profiling relied on immunoSEQ multiplex PCR, and the TCRdb table lists in-frame clones only, not all of them. The profile shows some 150,000 clones, approximately 80% of them singletons. Sequenced material: PBMCs or T cells enriched from blood (not recorded which). This clonotype originated in a middle-aged man who had recovered from COVID-19.

The CDR3 loop is CASSQDLTRGLTEAFF. Written as DNA, the CDR3 is TGTGCCAGCAGCCAAGATTTGACAAGGGGTCTCACTGAAGCTTTCTTT. The chain recombines TRBV14 with TRBJ1-1, with TRBD1 as a possible D gene (5 bases). The CDR3 is made up of 16 amino acids. CDR1 SGHDN and CDR2 FVKESK come from the germline V gene. The V end was cut by 0 bases, the J end by 4 bases, with 15 bases between.